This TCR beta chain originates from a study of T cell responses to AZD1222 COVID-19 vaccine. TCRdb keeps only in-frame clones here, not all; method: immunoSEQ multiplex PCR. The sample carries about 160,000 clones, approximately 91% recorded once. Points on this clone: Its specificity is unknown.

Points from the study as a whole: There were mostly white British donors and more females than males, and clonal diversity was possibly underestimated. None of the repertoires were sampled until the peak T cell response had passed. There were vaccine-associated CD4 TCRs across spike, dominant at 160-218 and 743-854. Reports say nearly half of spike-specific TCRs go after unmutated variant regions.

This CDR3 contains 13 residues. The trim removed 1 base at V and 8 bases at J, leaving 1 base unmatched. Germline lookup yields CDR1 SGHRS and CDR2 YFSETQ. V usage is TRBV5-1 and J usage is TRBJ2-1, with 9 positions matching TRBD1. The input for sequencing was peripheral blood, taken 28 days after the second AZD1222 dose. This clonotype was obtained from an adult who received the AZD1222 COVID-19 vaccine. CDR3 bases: TGCGCCAGCAGCTTGACAGGGGGCCATGAGCAGTTCTTC. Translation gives CASSLTGGHEQFF.